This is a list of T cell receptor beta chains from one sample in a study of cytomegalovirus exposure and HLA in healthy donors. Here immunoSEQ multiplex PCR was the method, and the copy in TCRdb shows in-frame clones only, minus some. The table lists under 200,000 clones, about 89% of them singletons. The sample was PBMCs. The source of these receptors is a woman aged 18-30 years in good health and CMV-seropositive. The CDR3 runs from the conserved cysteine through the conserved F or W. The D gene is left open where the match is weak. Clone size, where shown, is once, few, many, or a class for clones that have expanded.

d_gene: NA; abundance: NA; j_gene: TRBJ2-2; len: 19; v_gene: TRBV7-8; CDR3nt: TGTGCCAGCAGCTTATTCCCTACTAGACCCTCTACGCGCGCCGGGGAGCTGTTTTTT; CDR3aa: CASSLFPTRPSTRAGELFF
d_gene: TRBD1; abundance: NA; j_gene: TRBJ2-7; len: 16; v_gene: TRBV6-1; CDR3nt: TGTGCCAGCAGTGAAGAGATGGACAGGGGGCCCTACGAGCAGTACTTC; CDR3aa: CASSEEMDRGPYEQYF
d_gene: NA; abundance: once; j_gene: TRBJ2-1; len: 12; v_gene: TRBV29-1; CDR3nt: TGCAGCGTTGAACCCATTTACAATGAGCAGTTCTTC; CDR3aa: CSVEPIYNEQFF
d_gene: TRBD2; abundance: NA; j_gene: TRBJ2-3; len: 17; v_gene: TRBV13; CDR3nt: TGTGCCAGCAGCCCCCCTCTAGCGGACCCTAGCACAGATACGCAGTATTTT; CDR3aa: CASSPPLADPSTDTQYF
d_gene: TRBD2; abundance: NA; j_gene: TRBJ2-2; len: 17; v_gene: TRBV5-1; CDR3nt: TGCGCCAGCAGCTTAAGACTAGCGGTAGCAAGAGCCGGGGAGCTGTTTTTT; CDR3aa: CASSLRLAVARAGELFF
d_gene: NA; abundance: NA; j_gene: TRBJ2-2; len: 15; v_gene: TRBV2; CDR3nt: TGTGCCAGCACGGGGTTAGGGGACTACACCGGGGAGCTGTTTTTT; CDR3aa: CASTGLGDYTGELFF
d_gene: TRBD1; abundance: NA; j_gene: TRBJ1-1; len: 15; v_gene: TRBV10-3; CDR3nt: TGTGCCACCAAAACAGGGGGCGTGGGGGGCACTGAAGCTTTCTTT; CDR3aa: CATKTGGVGGTEAFF
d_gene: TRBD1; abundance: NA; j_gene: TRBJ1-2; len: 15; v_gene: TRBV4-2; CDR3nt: TGTGCCAGCAGCTCAACAGGACAGGGCCTTTATGGCTACACCTTC; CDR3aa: CASSSTGQGLYGYTF
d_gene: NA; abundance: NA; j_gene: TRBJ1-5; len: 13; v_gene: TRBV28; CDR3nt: TGTGCCAGCGAGGGGGGGGGAAATCAGCCCCAGCATTTT; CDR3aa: CASEGGGNQPQHF
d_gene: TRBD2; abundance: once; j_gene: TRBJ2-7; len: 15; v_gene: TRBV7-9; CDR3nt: TGTGCCAGCAGTCCCCTAGCGGGAGGCTCCTACGAGCAGTACTTC; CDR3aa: CASSPLAGGSYEQYF
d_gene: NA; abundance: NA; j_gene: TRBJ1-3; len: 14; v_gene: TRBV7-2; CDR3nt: TGTGCCAGCAGCCCGGGGAGGCCTGGAAACACCATATATTTT; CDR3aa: CASSPGRPGNTIYF
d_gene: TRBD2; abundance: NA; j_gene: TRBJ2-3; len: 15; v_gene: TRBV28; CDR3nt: TGTGCCAGCAGCGAACTAGCGGGAAACACAGATACGCAGTATTTT; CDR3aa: CASSELAGNTDTQYF
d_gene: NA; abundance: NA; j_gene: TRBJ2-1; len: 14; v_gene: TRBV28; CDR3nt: TGTGCCAGCGTCCAGGCGGGAAGCTACAATGAGCAGTTCTTC; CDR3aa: CASVQAGSYNEQFF
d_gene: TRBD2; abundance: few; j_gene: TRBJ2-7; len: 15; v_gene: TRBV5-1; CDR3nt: TGCGCCAGCAGCTGGTGGTCGGGACTAGCAGACGAGCAGTACTTC; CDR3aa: CASSWWSGLADEQYF
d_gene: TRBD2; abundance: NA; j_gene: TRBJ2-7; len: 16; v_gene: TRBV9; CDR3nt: TGTGCCAGCAGCGTAGGTAGCGGGGGGGACTCCTACGAGCAGTACTTC; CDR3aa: CASSVGSGGDSYEQYF
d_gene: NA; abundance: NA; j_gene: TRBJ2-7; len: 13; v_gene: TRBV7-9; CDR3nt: TGTGCCAGCAGCTTAGCCGCAGGCTACGAGCAGTACTTC; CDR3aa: CASSLAAGYEQYF
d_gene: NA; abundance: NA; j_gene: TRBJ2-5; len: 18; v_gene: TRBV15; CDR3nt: TGTGCCACCAGCAGAGAGTCCCCCACTAGGTACGGCCAAGAGACCCAGTACTTC; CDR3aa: CATSRESPTRYGQETQYF
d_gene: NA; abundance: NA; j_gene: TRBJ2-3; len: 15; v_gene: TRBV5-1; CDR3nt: TGCGCCAGCAGCTTGGCGGGTGACAGAACAGATACGCAGTATTTT; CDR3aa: CASSLAGDRTDTQYF
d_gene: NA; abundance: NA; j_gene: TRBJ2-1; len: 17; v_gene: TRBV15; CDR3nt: TGTGCCACCAGCAGAGAGGGGCGGCAGCGGGCTGACAATGAGCAGTTCTTC; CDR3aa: CATSREGRQRADNEQFF
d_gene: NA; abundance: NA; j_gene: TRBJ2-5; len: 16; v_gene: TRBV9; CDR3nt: TGTGCCAGCAGCGTAGGCCCTTCCCGGGGGCAAGAGACCCAGTACTTC; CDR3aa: CASSVGPSRGQETQYF
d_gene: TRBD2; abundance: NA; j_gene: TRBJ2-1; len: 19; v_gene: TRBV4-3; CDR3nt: TGCGCCAGCAGCCAAGATAAAGAACTAGCGGGAGGACTGTACAATGAGCAGTTCTTC; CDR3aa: CASSQDKELAGGLYNEQFF
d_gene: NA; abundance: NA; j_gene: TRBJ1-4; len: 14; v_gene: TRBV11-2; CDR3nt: TGTGCCAGCAGCTCTCTTCGAGGGTCGCAAAAACTGTTTTTT; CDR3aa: CASSSLRGSQKLFF
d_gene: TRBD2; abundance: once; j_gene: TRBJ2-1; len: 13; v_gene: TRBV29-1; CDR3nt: TGCAGCGTTGAAAGCGGGATGAGGAATGAGCAGTTCTTC; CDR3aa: CSVESGMRNEQFF
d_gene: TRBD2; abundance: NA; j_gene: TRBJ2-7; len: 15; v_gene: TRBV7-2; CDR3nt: TGTGCCAGCAGCTTAGGGACTAGCGGATCCTACGAGCAGTACTTC; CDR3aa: CASSLGTSGSYEQYF
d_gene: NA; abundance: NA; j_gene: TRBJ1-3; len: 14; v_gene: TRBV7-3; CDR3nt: TGTGCCAGCAGCTTTCAAGGGGCCGGAAACACCATATATTTT; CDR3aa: CASSFQGAGNTIYF
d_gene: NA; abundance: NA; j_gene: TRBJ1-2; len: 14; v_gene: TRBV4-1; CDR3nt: TGCGCCAGCAGCCAAGTCAGGGGCGGCTATGGCTACACCTTC; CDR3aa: CASSQVRGGYGYTF
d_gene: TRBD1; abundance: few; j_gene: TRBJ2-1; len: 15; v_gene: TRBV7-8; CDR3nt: TGTGCCAGCAGCCAGAGACAGGGCCCCTACAATGAGCAGTTCTTC; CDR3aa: CASSQRQGPYNEQFF
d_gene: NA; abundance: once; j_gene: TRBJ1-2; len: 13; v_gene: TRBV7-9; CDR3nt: TGTGCCAGCAGCTTAAGTGGCTCCTATGGCTACACCTTC; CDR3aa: CASSLSGSYGYTF
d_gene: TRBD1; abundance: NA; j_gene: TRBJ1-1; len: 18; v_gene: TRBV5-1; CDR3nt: TGCGCCAGCAGCTTGAGGGCCGGGACAGCCCTAAGAAACACTGAAGCTTTCTTT; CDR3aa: CASSLRAGTALRNTEAFF
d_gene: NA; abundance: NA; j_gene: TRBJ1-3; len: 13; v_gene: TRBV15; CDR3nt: TGTGCCACCAGCTCCCGGAGGGGAAACACCATATATTTT; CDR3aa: CATSSRRGNTIYF
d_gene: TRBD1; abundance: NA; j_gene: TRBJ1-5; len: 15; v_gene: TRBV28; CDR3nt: TGTGCCAGCAGTTTCGGACAGGAACTCAATCAGCCCCAGCATTTT; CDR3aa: CASSFGQELNQPQHF
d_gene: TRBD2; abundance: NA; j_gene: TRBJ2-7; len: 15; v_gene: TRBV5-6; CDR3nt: TGTGCCAGCAGCCCGCCGGGACTAGGGGCCTACGAGCAGTACTTC; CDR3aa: CASSPPGLGAYEQYF
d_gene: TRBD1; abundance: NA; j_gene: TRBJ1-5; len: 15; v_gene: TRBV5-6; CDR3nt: TGTGCCAGCAGCTCCCTTGGACAGGGGGATCAGCCCCAGCATTTT; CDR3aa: CASSSLGQGDQPQHF
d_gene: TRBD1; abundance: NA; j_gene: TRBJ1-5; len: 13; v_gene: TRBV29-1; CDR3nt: TGCAGCGTGACACAGGGGGCAGGTCAGCCCCAGCATTTT; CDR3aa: CSVTQGAGQPQHF
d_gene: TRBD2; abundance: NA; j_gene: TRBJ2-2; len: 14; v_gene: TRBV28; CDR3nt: TGTGCCAGCAGTTTAGGACTAGCCGCCGGGGAGCTGTTTTTT; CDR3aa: CASSLGLAAGELFF
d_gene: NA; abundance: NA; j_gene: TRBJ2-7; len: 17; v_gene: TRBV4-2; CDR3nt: TGTGCCAGCAGCCAAGAGGTCGTAGGGGTTCTATCCTACGAGCAGTACTTC; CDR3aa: CASSQEVVGVLSYEQYF
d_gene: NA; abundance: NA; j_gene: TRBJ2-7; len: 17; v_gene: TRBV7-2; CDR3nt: TGTGCCAGCAGCTTAGCGGACCGTCGGGGAAGCCCCTACGAGCAGTACTTC; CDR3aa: CASSLADRRGSPYEQYF
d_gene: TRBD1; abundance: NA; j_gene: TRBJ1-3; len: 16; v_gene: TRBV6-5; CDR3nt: TGTGCCAGCAGTTACGACCGGACAGGAGCAGGAAACACCATATATTTT; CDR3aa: CASSYDRTGAGNTIYF
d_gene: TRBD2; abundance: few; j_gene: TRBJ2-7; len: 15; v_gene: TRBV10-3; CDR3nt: TGTGCCGTCCAATCAAGCCCGGGACTAGACTCCGAGCAGTACTTC; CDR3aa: CAVQSSPGLDSEQYF
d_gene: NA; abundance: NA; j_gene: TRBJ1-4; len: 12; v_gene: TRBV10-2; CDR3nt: TGCGCCAGCAGACAGTCTAATGAAAAACTGTTTTTT; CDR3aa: CASRQSNEKLFF
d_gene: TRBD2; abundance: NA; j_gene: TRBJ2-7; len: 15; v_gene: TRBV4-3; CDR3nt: TGCGCCAGCAGCCATTCAGGTGCGGGAGTCTACGAGCAGTACTTC; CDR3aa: CASSHSGAGVYEQYF
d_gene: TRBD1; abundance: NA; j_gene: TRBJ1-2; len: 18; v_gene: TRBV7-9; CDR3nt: TGTGCCAGCAGCTTAGTGACGGGACAGGGGTACGTTGCCTATGGCTACACCTTC; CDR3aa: CASSLVTGQGYVAYGYTF